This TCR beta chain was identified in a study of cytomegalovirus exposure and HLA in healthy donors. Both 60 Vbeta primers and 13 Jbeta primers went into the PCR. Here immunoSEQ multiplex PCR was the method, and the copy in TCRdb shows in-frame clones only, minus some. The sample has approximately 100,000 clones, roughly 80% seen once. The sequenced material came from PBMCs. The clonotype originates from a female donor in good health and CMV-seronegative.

The CDR3 DNA follows: TGTGCCAGCTCACCCAGGGCCCAAGAGACCCAGTACTTC. Its translation is CASSPRAQETQYF. This chain links TRBV18 with TRBJ2-5; D is possibly TRBD1 (5 bases). This CDR3 region has 13 residues. CDR1 is KGHSH and CDR2 is LQKENI in the germline V gene. The V and J ends lost 3 bases and 1 base respectively, with 6 bases between them.